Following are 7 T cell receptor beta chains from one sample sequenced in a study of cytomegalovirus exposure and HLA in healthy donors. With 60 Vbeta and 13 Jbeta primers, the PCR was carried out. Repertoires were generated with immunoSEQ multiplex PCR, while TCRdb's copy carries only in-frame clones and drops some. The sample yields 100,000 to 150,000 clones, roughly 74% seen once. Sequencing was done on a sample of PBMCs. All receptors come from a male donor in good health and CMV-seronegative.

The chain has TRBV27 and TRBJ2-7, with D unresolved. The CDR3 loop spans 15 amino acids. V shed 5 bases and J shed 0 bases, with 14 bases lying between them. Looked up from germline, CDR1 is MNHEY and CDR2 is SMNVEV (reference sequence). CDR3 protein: CASSPYARGSYEQYF. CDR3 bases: TGTGCCAGCAGTCCCTACGCTCGTGGCTCCTACGAGCAGTACTTC.

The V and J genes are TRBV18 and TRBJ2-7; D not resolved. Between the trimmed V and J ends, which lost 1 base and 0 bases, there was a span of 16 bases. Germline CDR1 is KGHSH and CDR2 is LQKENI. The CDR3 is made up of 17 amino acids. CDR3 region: CASSPLPPRVGSYEQYF. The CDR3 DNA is TGTGCCAGCTCACCACTTCCCCCCCGGGTAGGCTCCTACGAGCAGTACTTC.

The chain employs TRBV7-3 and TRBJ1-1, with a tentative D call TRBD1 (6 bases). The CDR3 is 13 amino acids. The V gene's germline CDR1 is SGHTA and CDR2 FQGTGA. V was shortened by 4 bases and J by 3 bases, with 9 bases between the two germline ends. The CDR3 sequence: CASSSQGYTEAFF. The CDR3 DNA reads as TGTGCCAGCAGCTCACAGGGTTACACTGAAGCTTTCTTT. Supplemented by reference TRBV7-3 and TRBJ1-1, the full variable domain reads GAGVSQTPSNKVTEKGKYVELRCDPISGHTALYWYRQSLGQGPEFLIYFQGTGAADDSGLPNDRFFAVRPEGSVSTLKIQRTERGDSAVYLCASSSQGYTEAFFGQGTRLTVV.

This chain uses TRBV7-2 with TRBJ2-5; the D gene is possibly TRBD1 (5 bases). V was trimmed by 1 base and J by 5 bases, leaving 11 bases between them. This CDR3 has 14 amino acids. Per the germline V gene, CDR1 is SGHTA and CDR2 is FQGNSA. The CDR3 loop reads CASSLDSRAETQYF. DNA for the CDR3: TGTGCCAGCAGCTTAGATTCCAGGGCGGAGACCCAGTACTTC.

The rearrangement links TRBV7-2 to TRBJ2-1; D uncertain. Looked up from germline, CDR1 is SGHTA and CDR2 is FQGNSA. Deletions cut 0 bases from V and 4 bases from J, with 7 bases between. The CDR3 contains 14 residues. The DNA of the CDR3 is TGTGCCAGCAGCTTAGCCTTATCGTACAATGAGCAGTTCTTC. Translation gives CASSLALSYNEQFF.

The chain's CDR3 is CAWNTGGQPQHF. The CDR3 nucleotides are TGTGCCTGGAATACCGGCGGTCAGCCCCAGCATTTT. The J gene is TRBJ1-5, the V gene TRBV30; unclear D gene. Germline values: CDR1 GTSNPN, CDR2 SVGIG (reference sequence). The CDR3 is 12 amino acids. The V and J ends lost 4 bases and 6 bases respectively, with 10 bases between them.

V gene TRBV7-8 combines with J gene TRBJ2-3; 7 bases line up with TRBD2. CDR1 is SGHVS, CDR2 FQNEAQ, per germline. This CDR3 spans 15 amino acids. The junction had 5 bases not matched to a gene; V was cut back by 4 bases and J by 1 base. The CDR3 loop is CASSYSGGRTDTQYF. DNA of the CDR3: TGTGCCAGCAGCTATTCGGGGGGTCGCACAGATACGCAGTATTTT. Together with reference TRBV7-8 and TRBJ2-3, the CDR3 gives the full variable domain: GAGVSQSPRYKVAKRGQDVALRCDPISGHVSLFWYQQALGQGPEFLTYFQNEAQLDKSGLPSDRFFAERPEGSVSTLKIQRTQQEDSAVYLCASSYSGGRTDTQYFGPGTRLTVL.